Each of the 22 T cell receptor beta chains below was sequenced from the same sample in a study of blood T cell repertoires in COVID-19. Repertoires were generated with immunoSEQ multiplex PCR, while TCRdb's copy carries only in-frame clones and drops some. The table has 90,000 to 110,000 clones, approximately 81% seen once. The source material was peripheral blood. The receptors derive from a man older than 75 with acute or convalescent COVID-19.

Here the CDR3 DNA reads TGTGCCAGCAGCTCCGGGACAGGGTTGGGTACTGAAGCTTTCTTT. As protein: CASSSGTGLGTEAFF. The rearrangement joins TRBV7-2 to TRBJ1-1; 9 positions agree with TRBD1. V was pared by 4 bases and J by 5 bases, with 8 bases of the junction left unmatched. The CDR3 is 15 amino acids. Germline V gene sequence: CDR1 SGHTA, CDR2 FQGNSA.

The rearrangement links TRBV2 to TRBJ1-2, with D possibly being TRBD1 (5 bases). Germline V gene sequence: CDR1 SNHLY, CDR2 FYNNEI. The germline V and J ends were trimmed by 4 bases and 4 bases, with 13 bases remaining between them. The CDR3 spans 14 residues. The CDR3: CASSVGGAIYGYTF. Written as DNA, the CDR3 is TGTGCCAGCAGTGTGGGAGGGGCGATCTATGGCTACACCTTC. The entire variable domain, with the rest obtained from reference TRBV2 and TRBJ1-2, is as follows: EPEVTQTPSHQVTQMGQEVILRCVPISNHLYFYWYRQILGQKVEFLVSFYNNEISEKSEIFDDQFSVERPDGSNFTLKIRSTKLEDSAMYFCASSVGGAIYGYTFGSGTRLTVV.

The chain carries TRBV19 and TRBJ1-5; no firm D call. This CDR3 spans 16 amino acids. Germline assignment: CDR1 LNHDA and CDR2 SQIVND (reference sequence). V shed 3 bases and J shed 0 bases, with 12 bases lying between them. CDR3 amino acids: CASSMRRRNSNQPQHF. The CDR3 coding sequence is TGTGCCAGTAGTATGAGACGGAGAAATAGCAATCAGCCCCAGCATTTT. Using reference TRBV19 and TRBJ1-5 for the parts outside the CDR3, the full variable domain is DGGITQSPKYLFRKEGQNVTLSCEQNLNHDAMYWYRQDPGQGLRLIYYSQIVNDFQKGDIAEGYSVSREKKESFPLTVTSAQKNPTAFYLCASSMRRRNSNQPQHFGDGTRLSIL.

This chain uses TRBV29-1 with TRBJ2-7, with 9 bases fitting TRBD1. The V gene's germline CDR1 is SQVTM and CDR2 ANQGSEA. CDR3 length: 15 amino acids. The V gene end was trimmed by 4 bases and the J gene end by 3 bases; junction bases not matched to a gene: 10. This CDR3 is CSVAGQGRGIYEQYF. The CDR3 DNA sequence: TGCAGCGTTGCCGGACAGGGGAGGGGGATCTACGAGCAGTACTTC.

The rearrangement joins TRBV6-6 to TRBJ1-1; 7 nucleotides match TRBD1. From germline, CDR1 is MNHNY and CDR2 SVGAGI (reference sequence). The length of the CDR3 is 15 residues. With 5 bases clipped from V and 3 bases from J, the junction kept 9 bases outside the gene matches. The CDR3 coding sequence is TGTGCCAGCAGTCCGTACACAGGGGCTGACACTGAAGCTTTCTTT. Translated: CASSPYTGADTEAFF.

This clone turned up a few times. The chain joins TRBV6-5 to TRBJ1-1; maybe TRBD1 (6 bases). CDR1 MNHEY and CDR2 SVGAGI come from the germline V gene. V shed 0 bases and J shed 4 bases, with 12 bases lying between them. CDR3 length equals 15 residues. CDR3 amino acids: CASSYSVQGATEAFF. The CDR3 nucleotides are TGTGCCAGCAGTTACTCTGTACAGGGAGCCACTGAAGCTTTCTTT.

V usage is TRBV19 and J usage is TRBJ1-6, with D uncertain. CDR1 and CDR2 (germline): LNHDA, SQIVND (reference sequence). The CDR3 length is 16 residues. Trimming left V 5 bases short and J 0 bases short, with 11 bases between. CDR3 sequence (DNA): TGTGCCAGTAGTCGCCGGGAAAGCTCCTATAATTCACCCCTCCACTTT. It encodes CASSRRESSYNSPLHF.

The chain recombines TRBV4-3 with TRBJ2-7; tentatively, D is TRBD1 (5 bases). The germline V gene has CDR1 LGHNA and CDR2 YSLEER. The CDR3 is made up of 15 amino acids. Trimming took 0 bases from V and 4 from J, leaving 13 bases between them. CDR3 sequence: CASSQEPQGRYEQYF. In DNA form, the CDR3 reads TGCGCCAGCAGCCAAGAACCCCAGGGAAGATACGAGCAGTACTTC.

The chain employs TRBV5-1 and TRBJ1-4; D remains ambiguous. Germline V gene sequence: CDR1 SGHRS, CDR2 YFSETQ. The length of the CDR3 is 16 residues. The V end lost 4 bases, the J end lost 0 bases, and 13 bases lay between the germline ends. CDR3 in DNA: TGCGCCAGCAGCCCGGACGGAGGAACAACTAATGAAAAACTGTTTTTT. This gives the protein CASSPDGGTTNEKLFF.

This chain uses TRBV5-4 with TRBJ2-1; D remains ambiguous. This CDR3 spans 15 amino acids. V lost 0 bases and J lost 3, with 10 bases in between. Per germline, CDR1 SGHNT and CDR2 YYREEE (reference sequence). The CDR3: CASSLARNGYNEQFF. CDR3 DNA: TGTGCCAGCAGCTTGGCGAGGAACGGCTACAATGAGCAGTTCTTC.

The chain carries TRBV7-2 and TRBJ1-1, with 10 bases fitting TRBD1. The CDR3 sequence is 14 residues long. Looked up from germline, CDR1 is SGHTA and CDR2 is FQGNSA. V was pared by 6 bases and J by 6 bases, with 7 bases of the junction left unmatched. The CDR3 DNA reads as TGTGCCAGCAGTTCTGACAGGGGGCTTGCTGAAGCTTTCTTT. As protein: CASSSDRGLAEAFF.

J is TRBJ2-3 and V is TRBV7-3; TRBD2 aligns across 9 bases. Unmatched junction bases numbered 4, after V lost 5 bases and J lost 1 base. The CDR3 covers 15 residues. CDR1 and CDR2 (germline): SGHTA, FQGTGA. The CDR3 loop is CASSPRLAGTDTQYF. Written as DNA, the CDR3 is TGTGCCAGCAGCCCCCGACTAGCGGGCACAGATACGCAGTATTTT.

The CDR3 DNA is TGTGCCAGCAGTTCAACTACCTACGAGCAGTACTTC. This translates into CASSSTTYEQYF. This chain connects TRBV28 to TRBJ2-7; D is uncertain. Trimming took 4 bases from V and 2 from J, leaving 6 bases between them. Germline lookup yields CDR1 MDHEN and CDR2 SYDVKM. The CDR3 has 12 residues.

The gene calls are TRBV11-3 and TRBJ2-2; 8 nucleotides match TRBD1. The V and J ends lost 1 base and 4 bases, in that order; junction bases with no gene match: 5. The germline V gene encodes CDR1 SGHNT and CDR2 YENEEA. This CDR3 has 16 residues. The CDR3 spells CASSLGFTGGTGELFF. The CDR3 DNA reads as TGTGCCAGCAGCTTAGGGTTTACAGGGGGCACCGGGGAGCTGTTTTTT.

The CDR3 bases are TGTGCCAGCAGCCAGATTGAGCGGGGACCAGATACGCAGTATTTT. Encoded protein: CASSQIERGPDTQYF. V and J are TRBV4-2 and TRBJ2-3; TRBD2 matches 7 bases. Germline V lookup: CDR1 LGHNA, CDR2 YNFKEQ. V dropped 3 bases and J dropped 4; count of bases not matched to a gene: 7. The CDR3 has 15 residues.

The chain joins TRBV9 to TRBJ2-1; tentative D call: TRBD2 (6 bases). The CDR3 is 14 amino acids. V was pared by 4 bases and J by 3 bases, with 11 bases between. The germline CDR1 and CDR2 sequences are SGDLS and YYNGEE. The CDR3: CASSTPDYYNEQFF. CDR3 DNA: TGTGCCAGCAGCACCCCGGACTACTACAATGAGCAGTTCTTC.

The chain links TRBV27 to TRBJ1-1; D is perhaps TRBD1 (6 bases). This CDR3 comprises 13 residues. Germline assignment: CDR1 MNHEY and CDR2 SMNVEV (reference sequence). Trimming cost V 5 bases and J 5 bases, with 12 bases left between them. CDR3 bases: TGTGCCAGCAGTGTTAACAGGGAAACTGAAGCTTTCTTT. It encodes CASSVNRETEAFF.

The V and J genes are TRBV29-1 and TRBJ2-7; 11 positions agree with TRBD2. CDR3 length: 15 residues. CDR1 and CDR2 from the germline V gene are SQVTM and ANQGSEA. Trimming cost V 7 bases and J 0 bases; bases outside gene matches: 8. The CDR3 loop is CSALRLAGSSYEQYF. CDR3 bases: TGCAGCGCCCTTAGACTAGCGGGGAGCTCCTACGAGCAGTACTTC.

This clone has just one count. The rearrangement links TRBV29-1 to TRBJ1-4; 8 bases fit TRBD1. The CDR3 is made up of 12 amino acids. In germline, CDR1 is SQVTM, CDR2 ANQGSEA. The V and J ends lost 7 bases and 6 bases, in that order; junction bases with no gene match: 4. Written as DNA, the CDR3 is TGCAGCGGGCAGGGGGCTGATGAAAAACTGTTTTTT. Its protein is CSGQGADEKLFF. The full variable domain, completed using reference TRBV29-1 and TRBJ1-4, is SAVISQKPSRDICQRGTSLTIQCQVDSQVTMMFWYRQQPGQSLTLIATANQGSEATYESGFVIDKFPISRPNLTFSTLTVSNMSPEDSSIYLCSGQGADEKLFFGSGTQLSVL.

V and J are TRBV7-3 and TRBJ2-1, with 7 bases aligning to TRBD1. Per germline, CDR1 SGHTA and CDR2 FQGTGA. V trimming: 3 bases; J trimming: 3 bases; junction bases outside the gene matches: 5. There are 15 residues in the CDR3. The CDR3 region has the DNA TGTGCCAGCAGCTTTCGACAGGGTGGCTACAATGAGCAGTTCTTC. Amino acid sequence: CASSFRQGGYNEQFF.

This clone was seen a handful of times. The chain combines TRBV30 with TRBJ2-5; 7 nucleotides match TRBD1. The CDR3 is 13 amino acids. The germline CDR1 and CDR2 sequences are GTSNPN and SVGIG (reference sequence). Trimming cost V 2 bases and J 7 bases; bases outside gene matches: 7. The chain's CDR3 is CAWSRTGGPTQYF. The CDR3 bases are TGTGCCTGGAGTAGGACAGGCGGGCCGACCCAGTACTTC.

The rearrangement uses TRBV4-3 and TRBJ1-4; 9 bases are shared with TRBD1. The CDR3 consists of 18 residues. V lost 0 bases and J lost 8; bases outside the gene matches: 13. The germline V gene has CDR1 LGHNA and CDR2 YSLEER. The CDR3 bases are TGCGCCAGCAGCCAAGATTTAGCTAGGGGGACAGGGAGAGAAAAACTGTTTTTT. Encoded protein: CASSQDLARGTGREKLFF.